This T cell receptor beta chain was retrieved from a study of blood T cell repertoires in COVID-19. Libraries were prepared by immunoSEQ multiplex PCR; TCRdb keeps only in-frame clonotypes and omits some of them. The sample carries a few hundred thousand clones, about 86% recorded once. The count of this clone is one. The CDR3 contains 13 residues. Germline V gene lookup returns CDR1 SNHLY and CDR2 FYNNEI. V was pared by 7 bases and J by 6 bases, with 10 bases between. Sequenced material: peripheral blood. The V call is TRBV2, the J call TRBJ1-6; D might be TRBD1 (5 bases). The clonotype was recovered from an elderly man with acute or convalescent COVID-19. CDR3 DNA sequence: TGTGCCAGCAAACAGGATCTTAATTCACCCCTCCACTTT. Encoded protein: CASKQDLNSPLHF.